This is a list of T cell receptor beta chains from one sample in a study of T cell repertoires in cytomegalovirus infection. TCRdb redid the calling of the reads with MiXCR, one entry per CDR3 protein. The table has roughly 630,000 distinct CDR3 sequences, roughly 26% seen once. The sequencing input was CD8+ T cells from PBMCs. The receptors here all came from a human donor in good health (CMV status not recorded). Some clones in this sample may be carry-over from other donors' samples. The CDR3 runs from the conserved cysteine through the conserved F or W. D genes are given only for firm matches. The size field is filled for only some rows; it gives once, few, many or a size class.

j_call clone_size v_call d_call cdr3_aa cdr3_nt
TRBJ1-5 NA TRBV28 NA CASSLDPIRGNQPQHF TGTGCCAGCAGCCTCGACCCCATTAGGGGCAATCAGCCCCAGCATTTT
TRBJ1-6 few TRBV11-2 NA CASSRTPSSYNSPLHF TGTGCCAGCAGCCGGACGCCCAGCTCCTATAATTCACCCCTCCACTTT
TRBJ1-5 few TRBV20-1 NA CSAEDSYSNQPQHF TGCAGTGCGGAGGACAGCTATAGCAATCAGCCCCAGCATTTT
TRBJ1-1 many TRBV28 NA CASSALSVDTEAFF TGTGCCAGCAGTGCCTTGTCAGTAGACACTGAAGCTTTCTTT
TRBJ2-3 many TRBV7-2 NA CASSADALDTQYF TGTGCCAGCAGCGCGGACGCTTTAGATACGCAGTATTTT
TRBJ2-2 few TRBV6-5 NA CASSYRTPVAGELFF TGTGCCAGCAGTTATCGGACACCTGTGGCCGGGGAGCTGTTTTTT
TRBJ1-3 few TRBV29-1 NA CSVEEGRDSSAGNTIYF TGCAGCGTTGAAGAGGGGAGGGATTCCTCGGCGGGAAACACCATATATTTT
TRBJ2-5 few TRBV29-1 TRBD2 CSVEGGYQETQYF TGCAGCGTTGAGGGGGGGTACCAAGAGACCCAGTACTTC
TRBJ2-1 few TRBV29-1 NA CSSWNTTYNEQFF TGCAGCAGTTGGAATACTACCTACAATGAGCAGTTCTTC
TRBJ2-3 NA TRBV7-2 NA CASSSGTQYF TGTGCCAGCAGCTCCGGTACGCAGTATTTT
TRBJ2-3 many TRBV28 NA CASSLLGSSYGALTTDTQYF TGTGCCAGCAGTTTATTAGGAAGTAGTTACGGGGCCCTTACCACAGATACGCAGTATTTT
TRBJ1-5 NA TRBV6-2/TRBV6-3 NA CASSLNWGASNQPQHF TGTGCCAGCAGTTTGAATTGGGGGGCTAGCAATCAGCCCCAGCATTTT
TRBJ1-1 NA TRBV20-1 NA CSARVSSGHLGTEAFF TGCAGTGCTAGAGTATCCTCGGGGCACTTGGGGACTGAAGCTTTCTTT
TRBJ2-1 NA TRBV7-9 TRBD1 CASSLKDRGESNEQFF TGTGCCAGCAGCTTAAAGGACAGGGGTGAGAGCAATGAGCAGTTCTTC
TRBJ2-1 NA TRBV28 TRBD1 CASSSGQVSYNEQFF TGTGCCAGCAGTTCGGGACAGGTATCCTACAATGAGCAGTTCTTC
TRBJ2-1 few TRBV29-1 TRBD2 CSAAGLAVYNEQFF TGCAGCGCCGCGGGACTAGCAGTTTACAATGAGCAGTTCTTC